This T cell receptor (beta chain) came from a study of blood T cell repertoires in COVID-19. Study overall: Sites in the United States, Italy and Spain provided acute and convalescent COVID-19 samples.

Per the original methods: Counts of nucleated cells, estimated from reference gene primer amplification, were obtained. Libraries were prepared by immunoSEQ multiplex PCR; TCRdb keeps only in-frame clonotypes and omits some of them. That table furnishes V, J and clone size, whereas the DNA furnished D and trimming. Among 110,000 or so clones listed, approximately 84% were seen once. The J segment lost 0 bases and the V segment lost 5 bases, leaving 4 bases of the junction unmatched. CDR3 length equals 15 residues. Germline V gives CDR1 SNHLY, CDR2 FYNNEI. The J gene is TRBJ2-5, the V gene TRBV2; 9 nucleotides match TRBD2. The sample taken for sequencing was peripheral blood. The clonotype was recovered from a man between 45 and 60 years old with acute or convalescent COVID-19. CDR3 nucleotide sequence: TGTGCCAGCAGTCTAGCGGGGACAAACCAAGAGACCCAGTACTTC. It yields the protein CASSLAGTNQETQYF.